The rows below give T cell receptor beta chains drawn from one sample of a study of T-cell reconstitution after alpha-beta-depleted transplantation in children. One entry per CDR3 protein, called by TCRdb with MiXCR from the PCR reads. The sample contains a few hundred thousand distinct CDR3 sequences, around 8.9% of which appear only once. The sequences come from PBMCs from the stem cell graft donor, collected from the stem cell graft. These receptor sequences come from a human donor who donated a stem cell graft to a child with SCID. CDR3s include the opening cysteine and the closing phenylalanine or tryptophan. Fields, in order: V gene, J gene, D gene, clone size, CDR3 DNA, CDR3 protein. A D gene is named only where the DNA matches it firmly. The size entry gives once, few, many, or a class for an expanded clone.

>TRBV5-1|TRBJ2-2|.|many
TGCGCCAGCAGCTTGGGTCCCGACACCGGGGAGCTGTTTTTT
CASSLGPDTGELFF
>TRBV20-1|TRBJ2-7|.|many
TGCAGTGCTAGAGATGGTAGGGGATCCTACGAGCAGTACTTC
CSARDGRGSYEQYF
>TRBV5-1|TRBJ1-2|.|few
TGCGCCAGCAGCTTGGCCCGAGGAGACTATAGCTATGGCTACACCTTC
CASSLARGDYSYGYTF
>TRBV5-1|TRBJ2-3|.|many
TGCGCCAGCAGCTTGGCGGTCGGCACAGATACGCAGTATTTT
CASSLAVGTDTQYF
>TRBV24-1|TRBJ2-2|TRBD2|many
TGTGCCACCAGTGATCACCCTAGCGGGGGCGCGAACACCGGGGAGCTGTTTTTT
CATSDHPSGGANTGELFF
>TRBV25-1|TRBJ1-1|.|many
TGTGCCACCCGGGACACCCTGGACACTGAAGCTTTCTTT
CATRDTLDTEAFF
>TRBV27|TRBJ1-2|.|many
TGTGCCAGCAGTTTATCTCCTAACTATGGCTACACCTTC
CASSLSPNYGYTF
>TRBV5-1|TRBJ2-7|.|many
TGCGCCAGCAGCCCGAGCTTAAGTACAGCCGCCTACGAGCAGTACTTC
CASSPSLSTAAYEQYF
>TRBV20-1|TRBJ2-7|.|many
TGCAGTGCTAGTAGGGGACCCTACGAGCAGTACTTC
CSASRGPYEQYF
>TRBV12-3/TRBV12-4|TRBJ1-2|TRBD1|many
TGTGCCAGCAGCCCGGGACAGGATTTTGGCTACACCTTC
CASSPGQDFGYTF
>TRBV5-1|TRBJ2-7|.|many
TGCGCCAGCAGCCCGGGGGACTTAAACTACGAGCAGTACTTC
CASSPGDLNYEQYF
>TRBV7-9|TRBJ1-5|.|many
TGTGCCAGCAGTCGAGGGCAAAGCAATCAGCCCCAGCATTTT
CASSRGQSNQPQHF
>TRBV20-1|TRBJ1-3|.|many
TGCAGTGCTAGAGATTCGGTCTCTGGAAACACCATATATTTT
CSARDSVSGNTIYF
>TRBV5-1|TRBJ1-2|.|many
TGCGCCAGCAGCTTGGTCGGGCCGTCCGCAAACTATGGCTACACCTTC
CASSLVGPSANYGYTF
>TRBV5-4|TRBJ2-3|.|many
TGTGCCAGCAGCCCCAGCGGGTTTGTGGGAGATACGCAGTATTTT
CASSPSGFVGDTQYF
>TRBV5-6|TRBJ2-1|.|many
TGTGCCAGCAGCTTGGCCGTCGGCACCTACAATGAGCAGTTCTTC
CASSLAVGTYNEQFF
>TRBV5-1|TRBJ2-5|.|many
TGCGCCAGCAGCTTGGGGTGGACAAAAGAGACCCAGTACTTC
CASSLGWTKETQYF
>TRBV5-5|TRBJ1-3|.|many
TGTGCCAGCAGCTTGGCCGCGGGGGACTCTGGAAACACCATATATTTT
CASSLAAGDSGNTIYF
>TRBV20-1|TRBJ1-1|.|many
TGCAGTGTCGACCCCACAGGGATGACTGAAGCTTTCTTT
CSVDPTGMTEAFF
>TRBV12-3/TRBV12-4|TRBJ1-5|.|many
TGTGCCAGCAGGACAGATAGCAATCAGCCCCAGCATTTT
CASRTDSNQPQHF
>TRBV20-1|TRBJ1-1|.|few
TGCAGTGCGGGGCCGGGACACACTGAAGCTTTCTTT
CSAGPGHTEAFF
>TRBV18|TRBJ1-2|.|many
TGTGCCAGCTCTTTTGACAGAAACCCCTACTATGGCTACACCTTC
CASSFDRNPYYGYTF
>TRBV15|TRBJ2-3|.|many
TGTGCCACCAGCAGAGATGTGTCAGGGAGCACAGATACGCAGTATTTT
CATSRDVSGSTDTQYF
>TRBV5-1|TRBJ1-2|TRBD1|many
TGCGCCAGCAGCCCTACTGGGGACAGTTGGTCCGGCTATGGCTACACCTTC
CASSPTGDSWSGYGYTF
>TRBV14|TRBJ1-1|.|many
TGTGCCAGCAGCCTTCACCGCAGGGGCGCCGGGAACACTGAAGCTTTCTTT
CASSLHRRGAGNTEAFF
>TRBV5-5|TRBJ2-5|TRBD1|many
TGTGCCAGCAGCTTGGTGGCAGGGGGTTTAGAGACCCAGTACTTC
CASSLVAGGLETQYF
>TRBV5-6|TRBJ1-4|TRBD1|many
TGTGCCAGCAGCTTACAGGGGCAAAAACTGTTTTTT
CASSLQGQKLFF
>TRBV2|TRBJ1-1|.|many
TGTGCCAGCAGTCTTCAGGGGCACACTGAAGCTTTCTTT
CASSLQGHTEAFF
>TRBV20-1|TRBJ2-3|TRBD2|many
TGCAGTGCTGTAGAAGTAGCGGGGGGTCAAGATACGCAGTATTTT
CSAVEVAGGQDTQYF